These 3 T cell receptor beta chains originate from one sample sequenced in a study of tumor-infiltrating lymphocytes in oesophageal squamous cell carcinoma. MiXCR, run by TCRdb on the PCR reads, gives a single entry per CDR3 protein. The data contain roughly 19,000 distinct CDR3 sequences, more than 40% of them singletons. The specimen was normal esophageal tissue next to the tumor. These receptors were obtained from a male donor with esophageal squamous cell carcinoma.

V usage is TRBV27 and J usage is TRBJ2-7; D could derive from TRBD1 or TRBD2 (5 bases each). CDR3 size: 16 residues. Trimming cost V 5 bases and J 1 base, with 18 bases left between them. Germline CDR1 and CDR2: MNHEY and SMNVEV (reference sequence). The CDR3 nucleotides are TGTGCCAGCAGTCACAGGACTGGCGGCCGATCCTACGAGCAGTACTTC. Its protein is CASSHRTGGRSYEQYF.

V gene TRBV27 combines with J gene TRBJ2-5, with D tentatively TRBD1 (6 bases). The DNA end lines up better with TRBJ2-7; the J call may be wrong. CDR3 length: 15 residues. Germline values: CDR1 MNHEY, CDR2 SMNVEV (reference sequence). In nucleotides, the CDR3 is TGTGCCAGCAGTTTTACAGGGCTTAGCTCCTACGAGCAGTACTTC. Encoded protein: CASSFTGLSSYEQYF.

A few counts support this clonotype. Given a much more abundant clone one base away, this may be a read error. This chain uses TRBV7-2 with TRBJ2-7, with 8 bases that match TRBD2. The germline V gene has CDR1 SGHTA and CDR2 FQGNSA. V trimming: 5 bases; J trimming: 7 bases; junction bases outside the gene matches: 10. The CDR3 length is 14 residues. The CDR3 protein is CASSLQAGANEQYF. The CDR3 nucleotides read TGTGCCAGCAGCCTCCAAGCGGGGGCCAATGAGCAGTACTTC.